The clone carrying this T cell receptor (beta chain) appeared many times. During its preparation, the TCRbeta library received unique molecular identifiers. TCRdb reprocessed the PCR reads via MiXCR and lists one record per CDR3 protein. The sample includes about 240,000 distinct CDR3 sequences, around 13% of them seen just once. Germline V lookup: CDR1 SGHNT, CDR2 YYREEE (reference sequence). This CDR3 comprises 13 residues. The V and J ends lost 6 bases and 2 bases respectively, with 11 bases between them. This specimen comes from a study of T-cell reconstitution after alpha-beta-depleted transplantation in children.

The specimen comprised PBMCs from the stem cell graft donor, sampled from the stem cell graft. This sequence originates from a human donor who donated a stem cell graft to a child with acute lymphoblastic leukemia. The chain uses TRBV5-4 and TRBJ2-5, with a possible D match to TRBD1 (6 bases). CDR3 sequence: CASTQGYQETQYF. CDR3 sequence (DNA): TGTGCCAGCACCCAGGGGTATCAAGAGACCCAGTACTTC.